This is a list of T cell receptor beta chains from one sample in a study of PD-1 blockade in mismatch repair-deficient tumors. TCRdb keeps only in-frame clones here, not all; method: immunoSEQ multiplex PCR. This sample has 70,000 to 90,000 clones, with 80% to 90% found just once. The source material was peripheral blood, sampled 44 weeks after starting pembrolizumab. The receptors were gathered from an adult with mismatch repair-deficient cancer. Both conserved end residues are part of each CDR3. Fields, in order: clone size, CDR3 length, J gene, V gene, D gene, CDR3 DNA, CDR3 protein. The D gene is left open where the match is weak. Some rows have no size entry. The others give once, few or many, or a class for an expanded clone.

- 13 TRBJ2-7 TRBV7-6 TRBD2 TGTGCCAGCAGCAGGACTAGCGGCTACGAGCAGTACTTC CASSRTSGYEQYF
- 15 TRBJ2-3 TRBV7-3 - TGTGCCAGCAGCTTAACGGCAGGGGACGGAGATACGCAGTATTTT CASSLTAGDGDTQYF
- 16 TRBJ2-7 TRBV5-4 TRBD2 TGTGCCAGCAGCCCTACCCCTCTAGCGGCCACCTACGAGCAGTACTTC CASSPTPLAATYEQYF
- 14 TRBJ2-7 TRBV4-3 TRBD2 TGCGCCAGCAGCCTTTCTAGCGGGAGTCTCGAGCAGTACTTC CASSLSSGSLEQYF
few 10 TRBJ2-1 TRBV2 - TGTGCCAGCAGCGGTGTGGAGCAGTTCTTC CASSGVEQFF
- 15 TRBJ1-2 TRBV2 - TGTGCCAGCAGTGAAGCAGGGCAGGCGTACTATGGCTACACCTTC CASSEAGQAYYGYTF
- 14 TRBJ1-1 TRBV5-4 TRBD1 TGTGCCAGCAGCCCAACGGGACAGGGCGGTGAAGCTTTCTTT CASSPTGQGGEAFF
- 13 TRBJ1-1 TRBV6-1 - TGTGCCAGCAAACAGGCTACGAACACTGAAGCTTTCTTT CASKQATNTEAFF
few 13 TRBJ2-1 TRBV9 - TGTGCCAGCAGCGGAATCGCAGACAATGAGCAGTTCTTC CASSGIADNEQFF
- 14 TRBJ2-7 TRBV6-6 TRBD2 TGTGCCAGCAGCCTAGCGGGAGGGCCGAGGGAGCAGTACTTC CASSLAGGPREQYF
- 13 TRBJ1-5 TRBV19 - TGTGCCAGTAGTATAGACCCTTATCAGCCCCAGCATTTT CASSIDPYQPQHF
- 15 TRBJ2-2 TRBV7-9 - TGTGCCAGCAGCTTATCTACCCGTGGCACCGGGGAGCTGTTTTTT CASSLSTRGTGELFF
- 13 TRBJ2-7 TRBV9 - TGTGCCAGCAGCGTAGAGGGGGTGGGCGAGCAGTACTTC CASSVEGVGEQYF
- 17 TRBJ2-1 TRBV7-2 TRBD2 TGTGCCAGCAGCTGGACTAGCGGGAGCTTTTCCTACAATGAGCAGTTCTTC CASSWTSGSFSYNEQFF
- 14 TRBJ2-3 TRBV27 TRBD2 TGTGCCAGCTTAGCGGGAGGGGGCACAGATACGCAGTATTTT CASLAGGGTDTQYF
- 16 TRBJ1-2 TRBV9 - TGTGCCAGCAGCGTAGAAGTCTTGACAGGAGGCTATGGCTACACCTTC CASSVEVLTGGYGYTF